This T cell receptor beta chain was obtained from a study of metastatic and nonmetastatic thyroid tumors (dated by TCRdb to the early 2020s). Background for the entire study: Repertoires were compared across peripheral blood and tumor or nodule tissue samples from malignant and benign thyroid patients. Summary of the overall study and its limitations: TCR beta diversity was reported as significantly higher in malignant tumors than in benign nodules, in both blood and tumor samples.

From the cysteine up to the phenylalanine, the CDR3 has a length of 12 residues. Of all the DNA, just the CDR3 is kept, 36 bases in frame from base 1. V and J lose 2 bases and 7 bases, and a span of 8 bases separates them. The germline V gene specifies SGHTS as CDR1 and YDEGEE as CDR2. Before undergoing thyroid surgery, none of the patients had been given any kind of treatment. Using T-cell receptor beta sequencing, the researchers looked back retrospectively at clinical samples from patients, gathered between the early 2010s and the late 2010s. The method was PCR. The instrument given in TCRdb is Illumina HiSeq 4000. The TCR beta-chain CDR3 region of each patient was profiled by high-throughput sequencing. The paper's data handling went like this. The researchers built a classifier to tell apart papillary thyroid cancer patients with distant metastasis, based on CDR3 differences among clinicopathological groups. The Shannon index was used to measure repertoire diversity, and the Morisita-Horn index was used to measure how similar tumor and blood repertoires were. The public reads were reprocessed in TCRdb via fastp at Q25 and MiXCR, keeping in-frame beta chains. It is TCRdb's table, rather than the study itself, that gives the V and J calls and clone size. This sample holds thousands of clones; around 31% were observed only once. The ten largest clonotypes hold around 20% of the sample.

This clone has at least ten counts. The specificity of this receptor is unknown. Qualities for individual bases were not recorded, and no much larger clone is one base off. Sequenced input: tumor tissue. The sequence derives from a female donor with papillary thyroid cancer or a benign thyroid nodule (not recorded which). Some clones in this sample may be carry-over from other donors' samples. The chain employs TRBV5-8 and TRBJ2-3; the D segment cannot be called with confidence. This receptor has the CDR3 CASSFRGYTQYF. The sequenced DNA: TGTGCCAGCAGCTTCCGCGGTTATACGCAGTATTTT.